This TCR beta chain is from a study of T cell responses to AZD1222 COVID-19 vaccine. Findings of the study overall: Researchers took repertoire samples only after the peak T cell response had come. The donor cohort was predominantly white British with a female majority, and clonal diversity may have been underestimated.

The protocol was immunoSEQ multiplex PCR, while the TCRdb copy is restricted to in-frame clones and leaves out a portion. The profile shows about 100,000 clones, just under 90% of them singletons. In its sample, this clone was seen a few times. Its matching antigen is unknown. This TCR was sampled from an adult in good health. Here the sequenced sample was peripheral blood, taken on day 0 of AZD1222 vaccination.

CDR3 DNA sequence: TGTGCCAGCAGCTTATCGGACACCATATATTTT. This codes for CASSLSDTIYF. This chain connects TRBV7-9 to TRBJ1-3; D is ambiguous. V was shortened by 2 bases and J by 8 bases, with 4 bases between the two germline ends. Germline V gene lookup returns CDR1 SEHNR and CDR2 FQNEAQ (reference sequence). This CDR3 has 11 residues.